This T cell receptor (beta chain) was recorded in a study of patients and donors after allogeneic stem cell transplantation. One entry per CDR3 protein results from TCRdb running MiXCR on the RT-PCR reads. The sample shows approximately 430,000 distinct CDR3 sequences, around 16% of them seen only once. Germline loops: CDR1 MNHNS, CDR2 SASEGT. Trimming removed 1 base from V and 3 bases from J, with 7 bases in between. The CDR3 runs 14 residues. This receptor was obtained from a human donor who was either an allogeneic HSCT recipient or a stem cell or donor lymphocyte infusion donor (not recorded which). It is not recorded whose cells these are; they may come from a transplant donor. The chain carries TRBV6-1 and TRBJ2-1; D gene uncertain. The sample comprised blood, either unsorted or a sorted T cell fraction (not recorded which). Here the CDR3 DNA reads TGTGCCAGCAGTGAAGTGACTGTCTACAATGAGCAGTTCTTC. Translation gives CASSEVTVYNEQFF.